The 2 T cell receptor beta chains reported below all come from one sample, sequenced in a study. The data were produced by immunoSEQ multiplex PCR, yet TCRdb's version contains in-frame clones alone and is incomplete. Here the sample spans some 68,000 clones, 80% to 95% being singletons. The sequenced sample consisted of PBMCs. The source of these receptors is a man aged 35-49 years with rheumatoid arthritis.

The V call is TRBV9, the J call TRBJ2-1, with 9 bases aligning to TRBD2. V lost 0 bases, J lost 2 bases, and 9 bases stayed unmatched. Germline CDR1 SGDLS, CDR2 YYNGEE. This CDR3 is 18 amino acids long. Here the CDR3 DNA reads TGTGCCAGCAGCGTAGCCCCGCGGGAGCGGGAGGCCTACAATGAGCAGTTCTTC. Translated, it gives CASSVAPREREAYNEQFF.

CDR3 DNA: TGCAGCGCCAAGAAGGGACAGGGGTCCACAGATACGCAGTATTTT. Protein sequence: CSAKKGQGSTDTQYF. The chain joins TRBV29-1 to TRBJ2-3, with 10 bases that match TRBD1. The CDR3 contains 15 residues. Trimming at V came to 7 bases and at J to 2 bases, leaving 9 bases not matched to a gene. Germline V lookup: CDR1 SQVTM, CDR2 ANQGSEA.